Listed below are T cell receptor beta chains from one sample, sequenced in a study of blood T cells in healthy people across ages. TCRdb used MiXCR to reprocess the 5' RACE reads, holding one entry per CDR3 protein. The data contain around 990,000 distinct CDR3 sequences, approximately 25% of them singletons. This same sample was also taken into another study, of T cells of mothers and their children.

The sample comprised blood. The receptors originated from a girl aged 2-10 years in good health. The CDR3 runs from the conserved cysteine through the conserved F or W. D genes are given only for firm matches. The size field is filled for only some rows; it gives once, few, many or a size class.

J	V	D	size	CDR3	DNA
TRBJ1-1	TRBV20-1	NA	NA	CSAKGPVNTEAFF	TGCAGTGCTAAGGGCCCAGTGAACACTGAAGCTTTCTTT
TRBJ2-2	TRBV11-2	NA	NA	CASSLARTRELFF	TGTGCCAGCAGCTTAGCTAGGACCAGGGAGCTGTTTTTT
TRBJ2-1	TRBV20-1	TRBD2	many	CSALASGGSSYNEQFF	TGCAGTGCTCTGGCTAGCGGGGGGTCCTCCTACAATGAGCAGTTCTTC
TRBJ2-3	TRBV18	NA	NA	CASSLLPRGQTKGTDTQYF	TGTGCCAGCTCACTACTCCCTCGAGGGCAGACCAAGGGGACAGATACGCAGTATTTT
TRBJ2-7	TRBV2	TRBD1	NA	CASSEKGTAPTYEQYF	TGTGCCAGCAGTGAAAAAGGGACAGCCCCTACCTACGAGCAGTACTTC
TRBJ1-1	TRBV27	TRBD1	NA	CASSLRLGGWEQAFF	TGTGCCAGCAGTTTACGCTTAGGGGGCTGGGAGCAAGCTTTCTTT
TRBJ2-7	TRBV7-9	NA	NA	CASSWEGTGYEQYF	TGTGCCAGCAGCTGGGAAGGAACGGGCTACGAGCAGTACTTC
TRBJ2-4	TRBV2	TRBD2	NA	CASSEVTSGGKNIQYF	TGTGCCAGCAGTGAGGTTACTAGCGGGGGCAAGAACATTCAGTACTTC
TRBJ2-1	TRBV29-1	NA	few	CSVEEGSATYNEQFF	TGCAGCGTTGAGGAGGGTAGCGCAACCTACAATGAGCAGTTCTTC
TRBJ1-4	TRBV7-2	NA	few	CASSPGQRRAGEKLFF	TGTGCCAGCAGCCCGGGCCAGAGACGAGCGGGTGAAAAACTGTTTTTT
TRBJ1-2	TRBV25-1	NA	few	CASSEFPQGGYTF	TGTGCCAGCAGTGAGTTCCCTCAGGGGGGCTACACCTTC
TRBJ2-5	TRBV7-3	NA	many	CASSLTGKETQYF	TGTGCCAGCAGCTTAACGGGCAAAGAGACCCAGTACTTC
TRBJ1-3	TRBV20-1	TRBD1	few	CSAGQGNF	TGCAGTGCGGGACAGGGGAATTTT
TRBJ2-2	TRBV5-1	NA	NA	CASSGPGQANTGELFF	TGCGCCAGCAGCGGACCGGGACAAGCGAACACCGGGGAGCTGTTTTTT
TRBJ2-7	TRBV28	TRBD2	few	CASSTRGTSGRTSSYEQYF	TGTGCCAGCAGTACCCGAGGGACTAGCGGGAGGACGAGCTCCTACGAGCAGTACTTC
TRBJ1-2	TRBV6-1	NA	few	CASSDSGTFHYGYTF	TGTGCCAGCAGTGATTCCGGGACGTTTCACTATGGCTACACCTTC
TRBJ1-3	TRBV7-9	NA	NA	CASKISGAGGNTIYF	TGTGCCAGCAAAATCTCAGGGGCGGGAGGAAACACCATATATTTT
TRBJ1-1	TRBV13	NA	few	CASMTSLTNTEAFF	TGTGCCAGCATGACGAGCCTTACGAACACTGAAGCTTTCTTT
TRBJ1-4	TRBV4-1	NA	NA	CAGSQVMRGPRLNEKLFF	TGCGCCGGCAGCCAAGTCATGCGGGGACCTCGCCTTAATGAAAAACTGTTTTTT
TRBJ1-2	TRBV25-1	TRBD1	few	CASRETGDTYGYTF	TGTGCCAGCAGAGAAACAGGGGATACCTATGGCTACACCTTC
TRBJ2-1	TRBV28	NA	NA	CASSRTYQGNEQFF	TGTGCCAGCAGCCGGACTTACCAGGGGAATGAGCAGTTCTTC
TRBJ1-1	TRBV7-9	TRBD1	few	CASSSRDRGGTEAFF	TGTGCCAGCAGCTCTCGGGACAGGGGAGGGACTGAAGCTTTCTTT
TRBJ1-4	TRBV12-3/TRBV12-4	TRBD1	few	CASTLTGASEKLFF	TGTGCCAGCACCCTGACAGGGGCGAGTGAAAAACTGTTTTTT
TRBJ1-1	TRBV4-1	NA	few	CASSQEIAGIIGNTEAFF	TGCGCCAGCAGCCAAGAGATCGCGGGAATAATAGGGAACACTGAAGCTTTCTTT
TRBJ2-4	TRBV27	NA	NA	CASSFATQNIQYF	TGTGCCAGCAGTTTCGCTACCCAAAACATTCAGTACTTC
TRBJ2-5	TRBV29-1	NA	few	CSAGLGTAQYF	TGCAGCGCCGGACTCGGGACGGCCCAGTACTTC
TRBJ2-3	TRBV3-1	NA	NA	CASSPDMRGQYF	TGTGCCAGCAGCCCGGACATGCGGGGGCAGTATTTT
TRBJ2-5	TRBV5-8	NA	few	CASSFDRIQETQYF	TGTGCCAGCAGCTTCGACAGGATTCAAGAGACCCAGTACTTC
TRBJ1-4	TRBV29-1	TRBD1	NA	CSAGQPGATNEKLFF	TGCAGCGCGGGACAGCCAGGTGCAACTAATGAAAAACTGTTTTTT
TRBJ2-1	TRBV20-1	TRBD1	NA	CSAPKQGAHNEQFF	TGCAGTGCCCCAAAACAGGGGGCCCACAATGAGCAGTTCTTC
TRBJ2-1	TRBV6-5	NA	few	CASSSTRDKLYSEQFF	TGTGCCAGCAGTTCTACTCGGGACAAATTATACAGTGAGCAGTTCTTC
TRBJ2-1	TRBV29-1	NA	NA	CSVVHGSAGEQFF	TGCAGCGTTGTCCACGGGTCCGCAGGTGAGCAGTTCTTC
TRBJ2-7	TRBV6-2/TRBV6-3	NA	NA	CASSSQSTGSLYEQYF	TGTGCCAGCAGTTCTCAATCAACAGGTTCCCTCTACGAGCAGTACTTC
TRBJ2-5	TRBV6-6	NA	many	CASSAPVGETQYF	TGTGCCAGCAGTGCCCCGGTGGGAGAGACCCAGTACTTC
TRBJ2-3	TRBV4-2	TRBD2	NA	CASNHWTSGRTDTQYF	TGTGCCAGCAACCATTGGACTAGCGGTCGCACAGATACGCAGTATTTT
TRBJ2-5	TRBV9	TRBD2	few	CASSVGGGGDGETQYF	TGTGCCAGCAGCGTAGGTGGCGGGGGGGATGGAGAGACCCAGTACTTC
TRBJ2-7	TRBV12-3/TRBV12-4	NA	few	CASSPIWDYEQYF	TGTGCCAGCAGTCCAATATGGGACTACGAGCAGTACTTC
TRBJ2-4	TRBV27	NA	NA	CASSLGWRWAAVNIQYF	TGTGCCAGCAGTTTAGGTTGGCGGTGGGCTGCGGTAAACATTCAGTACTTC
TRBJ1-4	TRBV7-2	NA	NA	CASSSGLRGNNEKLFF	TGTGCCAGCAGCTCGGGGCTAAGGGGGAACAATGAAAAACTGTTTTTT
TRBJ2-7	TRBV5-1	NA	NA	CASSLPDSISSFSREQYF	TGCGCCAGCAGCTTGCCTGACAGCATAAGCTCGTTCTCTCGGGAGCAGTACTTC
TRBJ2-7	TRBV5-1	NA	NA	CASSLDRLPYEQYF	TGCGCCAGCAGCTTAGACAGGCTCCCCTACGAGCAGTACTTC
TRBJ1-3	TRBV20-1	NA	NA	CSARSGAGGNTIYF	TGCAGTGCTAGGTCCGGGGCTGGGGGAAACACCATATATTTT
TRBJ2-3	TRBV5-4	NA	NA	CASTSPGVVTQYF	TGTGCCAGCACCTCCCCGGGGGTGGTGACGCAGTATTTT
TRBJ1-3	TRBV19	TRBD1	NA	CASSWDSSSGNTIYF	TGTGCCAGTAGTTGGGACAGTTCCTCTGGAAACACCATATATTTT
TRBJ1-5	TRBV12-5	NA	many	CASGSNQPQHF	TGTGCCAGCGGTTCCAATCAGCCCCAGCATTTT
TRBJ2-7	TRBV2	NA	few	CASSEGLGGEQYF	TGTGCCAGCAGTGAAGGTTTGGGAGGCGAGCAGTACTTC
TRBJ2-7	TRBV6-1	TRBD1	NA	CASSGDSAYEQYF	TGTGCCAGCAGCGGGGACAGCGCCTACGAGCAGTACTTC
TRBJ2-7	TRBV11-2	TRBD2	NA	CASSLRGGDILHYVQYF	TGTGCCAGCAGCTTACGGGGGGGGGACATTTTACACTACGTGCAGTACTTC
TRBJ2-1	TRBV20-1	TRBD2	NA	CSATPGLAGGPYEQFF	TGCAGTGCTACACCAGGACTAGCGGGAGGGCCCTATGAGCAGTTCTTC
TRBJ1-2	TRBV6-5	NA	NA	CASSYELGGNGGYTF	TGTGCCAGCAGTTACGAGTTGGGAGGGAATGGTGGCTACACCTTC
TRBJ2-1	TRBV7-3	NA	many	CASSLVTGDEQFF	TGTGCCAGCAGCTTAGTCACGGGAGACGAGCAGTTCTTC
TRBJ1-1	TRBV29-1	TRBD1	NA	CSVGMGQGVGLSTEAFF	TGCAGCGTTGGCATGGGACAGGGGGTCGGTTTAAGCACTGAAGCTTTCTTT
TRBJ1-2	TRBV7-9	TRBD1	few	CASRELGTGNGYTF	TGTGCCAGCAGAGAGCTTGGGACAGGGAATGGCTACACCTTC
TRBJ2-7	TRBV6-6	NA	few	CASSRPSEAYEQYF	TGTGCCAGCAGCCGACCTAGTGAGGCCTACGAGCAGTACTTC
TRBJ2-1	TRBV18	TRBD2	NA	CASSPFSSGTYNEQFF	TGTGCCAGCTCACCCTTTTCTAGCGGGACATACAATGAGCAGTTCTTC
TRBJ2-4	TRBV24-1	NA	few	CATSLGGAKNIQYF	TGTGCCACCAGTCTGGGGGGAGCCAAAAACATTCAGTACTTC
TRBJ1-2	TRBV11-2	TRBD1	NA	CASSPRVGTGVDYGYTF	TGTGCCAGCAGCCCAAGAGTGGGGACAGGGGTGGACTATGGCTACACCTTC
TRBJ2-5	TRBV19	NA	NA	CASSIDFSEEGLQETQYF	TGTGCCAGTAGTATAGATTTTTCGGAGGAGGGCCTACAAGAGACCCAGTACTTC
TRBJ2-1	TRBV7-8	NA	few	CASTNDGNEQFF	TGTGCCAGCACCAATGACGGGAATGAGCAGTTCTTC